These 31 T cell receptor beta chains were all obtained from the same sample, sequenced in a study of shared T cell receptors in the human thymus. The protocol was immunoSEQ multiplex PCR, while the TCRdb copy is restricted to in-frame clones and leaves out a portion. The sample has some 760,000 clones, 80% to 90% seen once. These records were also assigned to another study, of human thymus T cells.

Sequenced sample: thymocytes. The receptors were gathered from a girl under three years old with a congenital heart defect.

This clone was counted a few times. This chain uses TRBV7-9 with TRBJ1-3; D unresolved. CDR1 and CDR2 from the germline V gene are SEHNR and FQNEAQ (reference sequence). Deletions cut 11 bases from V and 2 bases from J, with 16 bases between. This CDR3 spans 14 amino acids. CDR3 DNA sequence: TGTGCCCAGCACGAGGGCACTACTGGAAACACCATATATTTT. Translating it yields CAQHEGTTGNTIYF.

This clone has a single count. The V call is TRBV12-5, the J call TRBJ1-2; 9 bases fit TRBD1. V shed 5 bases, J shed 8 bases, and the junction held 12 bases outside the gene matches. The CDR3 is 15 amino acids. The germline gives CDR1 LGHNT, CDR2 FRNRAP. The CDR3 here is CASGPRDREVRGYTF. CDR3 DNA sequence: TGTGCTAGTGGTCCCCGGGACAGGGAGGTAAGAGGCTACACCTTC.

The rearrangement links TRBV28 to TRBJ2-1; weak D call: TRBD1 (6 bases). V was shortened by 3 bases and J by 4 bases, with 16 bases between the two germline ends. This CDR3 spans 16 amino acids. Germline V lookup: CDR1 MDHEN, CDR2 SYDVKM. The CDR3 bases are TGTGCCAGCAGTTTCCTACCTATAGGGGGATACAATGAGCAGTTCTTC. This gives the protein CASSFLPIGGYNEQFF.

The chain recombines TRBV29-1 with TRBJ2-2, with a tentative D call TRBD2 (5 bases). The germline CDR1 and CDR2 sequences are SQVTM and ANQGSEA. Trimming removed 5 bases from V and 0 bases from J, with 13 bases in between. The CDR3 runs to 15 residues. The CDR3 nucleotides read TGCAGCGTTCCTCGGGGATCGACGAACACCGGGGAGCTGTTTTTT. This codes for CSVPRGSTNTGELFF.

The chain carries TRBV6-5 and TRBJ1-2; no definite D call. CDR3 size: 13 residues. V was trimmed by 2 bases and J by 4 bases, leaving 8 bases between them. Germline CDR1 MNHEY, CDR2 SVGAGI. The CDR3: CASSYVPSYGYTF. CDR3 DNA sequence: TGTGCCAGCAGTTACGTTCCATCCTATGGCTACACCTTC.

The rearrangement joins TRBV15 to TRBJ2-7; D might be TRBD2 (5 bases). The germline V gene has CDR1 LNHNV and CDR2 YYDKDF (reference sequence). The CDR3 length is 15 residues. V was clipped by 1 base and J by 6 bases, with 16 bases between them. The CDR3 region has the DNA TGTGCCACCAGCAGAGTGGTCCAGCGGATATCCGAGCAGTACTTC. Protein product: CATSRVVQRISEQYF.

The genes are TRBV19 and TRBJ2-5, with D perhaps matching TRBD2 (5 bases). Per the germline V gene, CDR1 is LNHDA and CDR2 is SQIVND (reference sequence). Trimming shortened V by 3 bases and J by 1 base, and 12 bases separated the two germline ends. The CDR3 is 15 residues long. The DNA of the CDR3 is TGTGCCAGTAGTATCAACAGCGGAACCCAAGAGACCCAGTACTTC. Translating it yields CASSINSGTQETQYF.

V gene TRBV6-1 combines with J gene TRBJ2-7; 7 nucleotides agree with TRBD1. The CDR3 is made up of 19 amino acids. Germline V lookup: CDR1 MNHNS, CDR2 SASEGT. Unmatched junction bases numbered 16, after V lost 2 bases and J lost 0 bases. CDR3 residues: CASSETPPRTGRSSYEQYF. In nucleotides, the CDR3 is TGTGCCAGCAGTGAAACCCCACCTAGGACAGGACGAAGCTCCTACGAGCAGTACTTC.

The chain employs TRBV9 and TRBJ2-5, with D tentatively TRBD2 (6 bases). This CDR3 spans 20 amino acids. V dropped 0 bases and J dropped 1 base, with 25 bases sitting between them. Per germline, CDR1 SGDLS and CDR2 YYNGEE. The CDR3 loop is CASSVVEGRGGGTIQETQYF. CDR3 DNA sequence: TGTGCCAGCAGCGTAGTAGAAGGTCGGGGTGGGGGGACGATCCAAGAGACCCAGTACTTC.

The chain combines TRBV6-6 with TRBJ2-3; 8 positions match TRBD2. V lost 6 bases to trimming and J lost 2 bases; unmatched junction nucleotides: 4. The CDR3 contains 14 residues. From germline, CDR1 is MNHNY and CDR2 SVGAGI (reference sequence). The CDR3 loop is CASRTSEFTDTQYF. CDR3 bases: TGTGCCAGCAGGACTAGCGAATTCACAGATACGCAGTATTTT.

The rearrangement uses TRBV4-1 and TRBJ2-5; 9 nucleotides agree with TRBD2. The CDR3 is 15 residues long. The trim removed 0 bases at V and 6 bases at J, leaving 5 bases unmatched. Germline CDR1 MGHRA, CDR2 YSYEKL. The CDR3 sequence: CASSQEAGGPKTQYF. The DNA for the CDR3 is TGCGCCAGCAGCCAAGAGGCGGGGGGGCCAAAGACCCAGTACTTC.

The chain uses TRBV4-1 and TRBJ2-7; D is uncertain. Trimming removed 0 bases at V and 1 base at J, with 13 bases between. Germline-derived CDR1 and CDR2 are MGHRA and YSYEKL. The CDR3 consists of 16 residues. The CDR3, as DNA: TGCGCCAGCAGCCAAGAGCCGGTTAGTTGGTCCTACGAGCAGTACTTC. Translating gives CASSQEPVSWSYEQYF.

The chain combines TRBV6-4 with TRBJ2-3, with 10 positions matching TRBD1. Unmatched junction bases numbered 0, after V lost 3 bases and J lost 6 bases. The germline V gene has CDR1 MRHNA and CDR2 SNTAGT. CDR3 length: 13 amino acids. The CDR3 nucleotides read TGTGCCAGCAGTGAGACAGGGGGCGATACGCAGTATTTT. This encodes CASSETGGDTQYF.

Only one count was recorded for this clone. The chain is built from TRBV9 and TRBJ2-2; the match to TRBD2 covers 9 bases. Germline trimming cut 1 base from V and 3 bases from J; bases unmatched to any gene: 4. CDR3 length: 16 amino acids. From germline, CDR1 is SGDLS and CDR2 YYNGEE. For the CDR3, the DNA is TGTGCCAGCAGCGTAAGCGGGGGGCGGTACACCGGGGAGCTGTTTTTT. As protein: CASSVSGGRYTGELFF.

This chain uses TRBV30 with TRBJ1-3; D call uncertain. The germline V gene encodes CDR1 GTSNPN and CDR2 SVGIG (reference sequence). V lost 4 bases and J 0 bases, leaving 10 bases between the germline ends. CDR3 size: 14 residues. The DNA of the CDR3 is TGTGCCTGGAATGGCTTCAACTCTGGAAACACCATATATTTT. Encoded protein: CAWNGFNSGNTIYF.

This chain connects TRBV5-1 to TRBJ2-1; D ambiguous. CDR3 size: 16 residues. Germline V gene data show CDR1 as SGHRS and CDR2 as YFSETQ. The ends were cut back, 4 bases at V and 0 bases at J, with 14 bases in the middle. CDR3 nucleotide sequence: TGCGCCAGCAGCCCCGCTTACCACAGCTCCTACAATGAGCAGTTCTTC. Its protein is CASSPAYHSSYNEQFF.

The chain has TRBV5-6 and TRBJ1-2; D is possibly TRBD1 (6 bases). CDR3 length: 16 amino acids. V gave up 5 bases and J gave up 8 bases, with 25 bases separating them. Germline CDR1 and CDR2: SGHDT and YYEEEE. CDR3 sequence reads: CASRQDPLLTGGGYTF. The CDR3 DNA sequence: TGTGCCAGCAGACAAGACCCCCTGCTCACGGGGGGCGGCTACACCTTC.

CDR3: CASSQDLREAAATEAFF. CDR3 coding DNA: TGCGCCAGCAGCCAAGATCTCAGGGAGGCAGCGGCCACTGAAGCTTTCTTT. The gene calls are TRBV4-1 and TRBJ1-1; a possible D gene is TRBD1 (5 bases). V dropped 0 bases and J dropped 4 bases, with 18 bases sitting between them. Germline CDR1 is MGHRA and CDR2 is YSYEKL. This CDR3 comprises 17 residues.

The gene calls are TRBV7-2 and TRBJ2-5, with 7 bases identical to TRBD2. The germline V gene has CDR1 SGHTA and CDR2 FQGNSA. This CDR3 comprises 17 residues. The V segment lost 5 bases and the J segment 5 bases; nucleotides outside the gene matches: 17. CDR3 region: CASSPHSPRLARETQYF. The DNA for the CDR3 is TGTGCCAGCAGCCCGCATTCCCCTCGACTAGCTAGGGAGACCCAGTACTTC. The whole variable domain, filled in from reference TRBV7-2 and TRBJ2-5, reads GAGVSQSPSNKVTEKGKDVELRCDPISGHTALYWYRQSLGQGLEFLIYFQGNSAPDKSGLPSDRFSAERTGGSVSTLTIQRTQQEDSAVYLCASSPHSPRLARETQYFGPGTRLLVL.

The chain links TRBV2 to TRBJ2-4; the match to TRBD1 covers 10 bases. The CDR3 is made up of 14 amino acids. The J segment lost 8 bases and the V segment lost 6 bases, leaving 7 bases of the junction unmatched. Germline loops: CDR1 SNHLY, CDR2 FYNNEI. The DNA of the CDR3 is TGTGCCAGCAGCCGGGACAGGGGTTGGGACATTCAGTACTTC. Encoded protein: CASSRDRGWDIQYF.

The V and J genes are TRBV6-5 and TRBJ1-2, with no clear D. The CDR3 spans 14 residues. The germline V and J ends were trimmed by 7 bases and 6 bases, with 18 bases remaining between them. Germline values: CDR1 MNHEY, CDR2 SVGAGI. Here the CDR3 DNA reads TGTGCCAGCAATCCCCAGCGATCTAGCCATGGCTACACCTTC. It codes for CASNPQRSSHGYTF.

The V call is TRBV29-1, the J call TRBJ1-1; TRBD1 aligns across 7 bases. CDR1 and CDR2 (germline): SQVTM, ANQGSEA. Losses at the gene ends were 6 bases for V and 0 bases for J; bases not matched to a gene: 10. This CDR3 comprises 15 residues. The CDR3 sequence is CSVSKRTGMNTEAFF. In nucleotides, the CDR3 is TGCAGCGTATCGAAGAGGACAGGCATGAACACTGAAGCTTTCTTT.

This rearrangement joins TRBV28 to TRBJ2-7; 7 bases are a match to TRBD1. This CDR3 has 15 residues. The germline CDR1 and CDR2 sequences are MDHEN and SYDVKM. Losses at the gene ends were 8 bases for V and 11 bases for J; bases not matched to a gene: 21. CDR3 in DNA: TGTGCCAGCCGACAGGGCCTGGTGGGATCGGGCGTGAAGTACTTC. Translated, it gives CASRQGLVGSGVKYF.

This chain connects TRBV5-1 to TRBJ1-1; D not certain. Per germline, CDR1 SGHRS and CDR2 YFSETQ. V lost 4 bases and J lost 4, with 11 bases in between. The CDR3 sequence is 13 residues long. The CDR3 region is CASSPALGTEAFF. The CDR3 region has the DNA TGCGCCAGCAGCCCCGCCCTAGGCACTGAAGCTTTCTTT. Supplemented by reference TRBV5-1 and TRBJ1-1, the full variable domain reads KAGVTQTPRYLIKTRGQQVTLSCSPISGHRSVSWYQQTPGQGLQFLFEYFSETQRNKGNFPGRFSGRQFSNSRSEMNVSTLELGDSALYLCASSPALGTEAFFGQGTRLTVV.

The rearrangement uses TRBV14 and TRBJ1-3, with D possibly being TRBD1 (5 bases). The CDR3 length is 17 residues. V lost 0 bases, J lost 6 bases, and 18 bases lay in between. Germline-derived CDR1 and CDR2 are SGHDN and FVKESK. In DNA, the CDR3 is TGTGCCAGCAGCCAAGATCCATTGACAACCAGGGCAAACACCATATATTTT. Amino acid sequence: CASSQDPLTTRANTIYF.

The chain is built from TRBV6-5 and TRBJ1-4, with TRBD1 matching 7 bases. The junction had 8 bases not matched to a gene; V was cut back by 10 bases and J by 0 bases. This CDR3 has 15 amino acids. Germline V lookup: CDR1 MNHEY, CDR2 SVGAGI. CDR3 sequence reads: CATGGQGATNEKLFF. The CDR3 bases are TGTGCCACTGGAGGGCAGGGGGCAACTAATGAAAAACTGTTTTTT.

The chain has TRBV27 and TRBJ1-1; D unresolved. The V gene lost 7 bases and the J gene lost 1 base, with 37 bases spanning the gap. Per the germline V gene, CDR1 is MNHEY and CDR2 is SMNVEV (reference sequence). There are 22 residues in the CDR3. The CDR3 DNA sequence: TGTGCCAGCACCGTTCAACGCGAGGCGAATACGTACCCTTACTGCTGGAACACTGAAGCTTTCTTT. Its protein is CASTVQREANTYPYCWNTEAFF.

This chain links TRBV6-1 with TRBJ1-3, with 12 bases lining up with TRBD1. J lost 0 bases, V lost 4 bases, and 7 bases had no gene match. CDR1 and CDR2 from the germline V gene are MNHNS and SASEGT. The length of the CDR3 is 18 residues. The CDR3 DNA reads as TGTGCCAGCAGTGGGGGGACAGGGGGCCCTCGCTCTGGAAACACCATATATTTT. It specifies CASSGGTGGPRSGNTIYF.

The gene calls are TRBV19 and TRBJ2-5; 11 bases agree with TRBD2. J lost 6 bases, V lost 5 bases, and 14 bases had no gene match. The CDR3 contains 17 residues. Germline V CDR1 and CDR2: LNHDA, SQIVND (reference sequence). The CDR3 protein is CASSPLAGDQSHKTQYF. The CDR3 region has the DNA TGTGCCAGTAGTCCACTAGCGGGGGATCAGTCCCATAAGACCCAGTACTTC. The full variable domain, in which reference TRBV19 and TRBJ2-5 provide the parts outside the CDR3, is DGGITQSPKYLFRKEGQNVTLSCEQNLNHDAMYWYRQDPGQGLRLIYYSQIVNDFQKGDIAEGYSVSREKKESFPLTVTSAQKNPTAFYLCASSPLAGDQSHKTQYFGPGTRLLVL.

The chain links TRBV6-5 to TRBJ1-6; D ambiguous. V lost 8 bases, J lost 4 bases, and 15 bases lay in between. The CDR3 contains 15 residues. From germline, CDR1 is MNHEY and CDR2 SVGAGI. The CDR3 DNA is TGTGCCAGCTCTGGGCCCAACCCTTATAATTCACCCCTCCACTTT. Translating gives CASSGPNPYNSPLHF.

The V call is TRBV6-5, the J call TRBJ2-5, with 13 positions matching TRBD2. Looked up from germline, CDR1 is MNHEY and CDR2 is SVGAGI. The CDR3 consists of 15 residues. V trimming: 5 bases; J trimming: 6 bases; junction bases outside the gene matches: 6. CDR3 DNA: TGTGCCAGCAGTCTCGGGACTAGCGGGGTAAAGACCCAGTACTTC. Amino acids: CASSLGTSGVKTQYF.